This TCR beta chain is from a study of OX40 agonist ivuxolimab in advanced cancers. Some background on the complete study: Ivuxolimab was a fully human IgG2 agonistic monoclonal antibody targeting the costimulatory receptor OX40 (CD134). Intravenous ivuxolimab was administered to patients every 2 weeks at six dose levels: 0.01, 0.1, 0.3, 1.5, 3 and 10 mg/kg. Of the approximately 54 dose-escalation patients, hepatocellular carcinoma was present in about 19, melanoma in roughly 15, renal cell carcinoma in 9 and head and neck cancer in 9. A male proportion of around 80% and a mean age of 60 years, ranging from 23 to 79, were recorded for the dose-escalation cohort. Prior anti-PD-1, anti-PD-L1 or anti-CTLA-4 therapy was permitted, and checkpoint inhibitors had been received by about 37% of dose-escalation patients. Partial responses occurred in three dose-escalation patients: two with cutaneous melanoma and one with hepatocellular carcinoma. Peripheral TCRbeta sequencing aimed to test whether ivuxolimab altered TCR sequence diversity and caused clonal T-cell expansion. The paper describes the monotherapy dose-escalation part (N of about 52 patients) of the phase I trial of ivuxolimab. Study-wide conclusions, independent of this receptor: Low levels of normalized T-cell clonal expansion were also seen in some patients who did not respond. Antigen specificity was not determined for the clonally expanded peripheral T cells. Partial responders in the 0.1-3.0 mg/kg groups had among the lowest normalized peripheral clonal expansion, especially among CD8+ T cells. On average, CD8+ T cells showed more expanded clones than CD4+ T cells after ivuxolimab. Clonal expansion of both CD4+ and CD8+ blood T cells was observed from baseline to week 6 at doses 0.1 to 3.0 mg/kg.

To sequence the TCRbeta CDR3 region, genomic DNA was isolated from the sorted cells. The immunoSEQ Assay was used to sequence the TCRbeta CDR3 regions. TCRdb took this table from immuneACCESS and kept in-frame rearrangements with V and J called. Such tables lack part of the clones; where checked against another copy, unresolved V genes explain under half of the gap, and the rest is unexplained. Counted in this sample were tens of thousands of clones; roughly 90% of them appeared once. Less than 0.6% of the sample lies in the top ten. The trial excluded patients who had a history of autoimmune disease or who were on systemic immunosuppression. Peripheral blood for TCR sequencing was collected from all dose cohorts at baseline, on cycle 4 day 1, and on cycle 7 day 1. Samples came from an open-label, multicenter, first-in-human phase I dose-escalation trial of ivuxolimab. The trial enrolled adults with locally advanced or metastatic head and neck squamous cell, hepatocellular, melanoma or renal cell carcinoma. Before TCR sequencing, CD4+ T cells and CD8+ T cells were sorted from peripheral blood as separate populations.

The germline ends are 10 bases apart after V is trimmed by 6 bases and J by 0 bases. According to the germline V gene, CDR1 reads MNHEY and CDR2 reads SVGAGI. The CDR3 has 14 amino acids, counting the end cysteine and phenylalanine. Only CDR3 DNA remains: 42 bases, in frame from the first base. Remarks on this clone: Its antigen has not been determined. No base qualities exist here, and no much larger clone lies one base off it.

The sample here was CD4+ or CD8+ T cells sorted from blood, taken in a trial of the OX40 agonist ivuxolimab. Here the chain combines TRBV6-5 and TRBJ2-3, with no confidently assigned D gene. The clonotype comes from an adult with an advanced solid tumor such as melanoma, head and neck, liver or kidney cancer. The CDR3 protein is CASRPRRSTDTQYF. At the DNA level, the sequence is TGTGCCAGCAGACCGAGAAGGAGCACAGATACGCAGTATTTT.